The sequence of this TCR beta chain was determined in a study of OX40 agonist ivuxolimab in advanced cancers. For the study at large: The study gave patients intravenous ivuxolimab at 0.01 to 10 mg/kg every 2 weeks. Partial responses were recorded for three patients, including one with hepatocellular carcinoma and two with cutaneous melanoma. Averaging 60 years in age, with a range of 23 to 79, the cohort was about 83% male.

V was pared by 5 bases and J by 11 bases, with 16 bases between. The CDR3 contains 12 residues. CDR1 and CDR2 (germline): MNHEY, SVGAGI. Profiled with immunoSEQ multiplex PCR; TCRdb holds only in-frame clones, not every one. The repertoire holds fewer than 140,000 clones, with around nine tenths as singletons. The source was CD4+ or CD8+ T cells sorted from blood, collected in a trial of the OX40 agonist ivuxolimab. The rearrangement joins TRBV6-5 to TRBJ2-7; either TRBD1 or TRBD2 may supply D (7 bases each). This clonotype was obtained from an adult with an advanced solid tumor such as melanoma, head and neck, liver or kidney cancer. For the CDR3, the DNA is TGTGCCAGCAGTGAAGTCAGGGGGGGCGAGTACTTC. Protein: CASSEVRGGEYF.